This entry lists 2 T cell receptor beta chains sequenced from one sample in a study of beta chain features in type 1 diabetes. Expressed TCRB transcripts got sequenced, as all isolated RNA was reverse transcribed. Sequencing was performed with immunoSEQ multiplex PCR; in TCRdb, only in-frame clones are kept and a portion is missing. The data show 900,000 or so clones, about a sixth seen once. Sequenced: naive CD4+ T cells from blood. Receptors were obtained from a woman under 30 in good health.

V is TRBV9 and J is TRBJ2-5; weak D call: TRBD2 (5 bases). The CDR3 is made up of 15 amino acids. V was trimmed by 2 bases and J by 0 bases, leaving 11 bases between them. Per the germline V gene, CDR1 is SGDLS and CDR2 is YYNGEE. DNA for the CDR3: TGTGCCAGCAGCGTCGATGGGAGATACCAAGAGACCCAGTACTTC. This translates into CASSVDGRYQETQYF.

This chain uses TRBV6-6 with TRBJ1-2; no clear D. From germline, CDR1 is MNHNY and CDR2 SVGAGI (reference sequence). Trimming shortened V by 5 bases and J by 4 bases, and 11 bases separated the two germline ends. CDR3 length: 13 residues. The CDR3 coding sequence is TGTGCCAGCAGTAGAGACACCTCCTATGGCTACACCTTC. Encoded protein: CASSRDTSYGYTF.